The rows below give T cell receptor beta chains drawn from one sample of a study of shared clonotypes between healthy human individuals. Profiled with immunoSEQ multiplex PCR; TCRdb holds only in-frame clones, not every one. The table has more than 1.2 million clones, around 98.5% seen once. The sequenced sample was naive CD4+ T cells sorted from blood. The receptors here all came from a man aged 25 to 40 in good health. Both conserved end residues are part of each CDR3. The D gene is left open where the match is weak. Clone sizes are given selectively: once, few, many, or a class where the clone is expanded.

once | TRBJ1-3 | TRBV5-1 | - | CASSLQQGAGNTIYF | TGCGCCAGCAGCTTGCAGCAGGGAGCGGGAAACACCATATATTTT
- | TRBJ2-3 | TRBV18 | TRBD1 | CASSPDRTEVSTDTQYF | TGTGCCAGCTCACCGGACAGGACAGAAGTTAGCACAGATACGCAGTATTTT
- | TRBJ2-3 | TRBV21-1 | - | CASSKNTDTQYF | TGTGCCAGCAGCAAAAACACAGATACGCAGTATTTT
- | TRBJ2-1 | TRBV7-6 | - | CASSPPGSYSYNEQFF | TGTGCCAGCAGCCCCCCCGGGAGTTACTCCTACAATGAGCAGTTCTTC
- | TRBJ2-3 | TRBV11-2 | TRBD2 | CASSLRASGSTDTQYF | TGTGCCAGCAGCTTGAGGGCTAGCGGGAGTACAGATACGCAGTATTTT
- | TRBJ1-5 | TRBV12-5 | - | CASGVGRAEDNQPQHF | TGTGCTAGTGGGGTGGGCAGGGCCGAGGACAATCAGCCCCAGCATTTT
- | TRBJ1-1 | TRBV5-1 | - | CASSLQGDTEAFF | TGCGCCAGCAGCCTTCAGGGAGACACTGAAGCTTTCTTT
- | TRBJ1-5 | TRBV5-6 | - | CASSLSQGTPQHF | TGTGCCAGCAGCCTGAGTCAGGGGACGCCCCAGCATTTT
- | TRBJ2-3 | TRBV18 | - | CASSSTDTQYF | TGTGCCAGCTCATCTACAGATACGCAGTATTTT
- | TRBJ1-4 | TRBV5-1 | - | CASSGTGSVNEKLFF | TGCGCCAGCAGCGGAACGGGGTCAGTGAATGAAAAACTGTTTTTT
- | TRBJ2-5 | TRBV5-1 | TRBD2 | CASSFSSGSGETQYF | TGCGCCAGCAGCTTTTCCAGCGGGAGTGGAGAGACCCAGTACTTC
- | TRBJ1-1 | TRBV7-9 | TRBD1 | CASSLVGQGTEAFF | TGTGCCAGCAGCTTAGTTGGACAGGGCACTGAAGCTTTCTTT
- | TRBJ2-7 | TRBV5-5 | TRBD1 | CASSGQGRYEQYF | TGTGCCAGCAGCGGACAGGGGAGGTACGAGCAGTACTTC
- | TRBJ2-1 | TRBV9 | - | CASSVEVRGGDGEQFF | TGTGCCAGCAGCGTAGAGGTTAGGGGTGGAGACGGGGAGCAGTTCTTC
once | TRBJ2-3 | TRBV19 | TRBD1 | CASSPWGQGVRDTQYF | TGTGCCAGTAGTCCCTGGGGACAGGGGGTCCGCGATACGCAGTATTTT
- | TRBJ2-7 | TRBV7-2 | TRBD1 | CASSLDLTGPYEQYF | TGTGCCAGCAGCTTAGATCTGACAGGGCCCTACGAGCAGTACTTC
- | TRBJ2-1 | TRBV11-2 | TRBD2 | CASSPRTSGRAGPYNEQFF | TGTGCCAGCAGCCCTCGGACTAGCGGGAGGGCGGGACCCTACAATGAGCAGTTCTTC
- | TRBJ2-5 | TRBV5-4 | - | CASSSGLQETQYF | TGTGCCAGCAGCTCGGGACTTCAAGAGACCCAGTACTTC
once | TRBJ2-3 | TRBV5-5 | - | CASSLRPPGTQYF | TGTGCCAGCAGCTTGAGACCCCCAGGTACGCAGTATTTT
- | TRBJ2-3 | TRBV18 | - | CASSSDIGTDTQYF | TGTGCCAGCTCATCCGACATCGGCACAGATACGCAGTATTTT
- | TRBJ1-2 | TRBV29-1 | - | CSVAGANYGYTF | TGCAGCGTTGCTGGGGCTAACTATGGCTACACCTTC
- | TRBJ2-7 | TRBV28 | TRBD2 | CASSFRGSEQYF | TGTGCCAGCAGTTTTCGCGGGAGCGAGCAGTACTTC
- | TRBJ2-1 | TRBV29-1 | - | CSVEDPETGTYNEQFF | TGCAGCGTTGAAGATCCAGAGACAGGGACTTACAATGAGCAGTTCTTC
- | TRBJ2-5 | TRBV2 | TRBD1 | CASTRRQGGSQETQYF | TGTGCCAGCACTAGGAGACAGGGGGGGTCCCAAGAGACCCAGTACTTC
once | TRBJ1-5 | TRBV19 | - | CASSIQRNQPQHF | TGTGCCAGTAGTATTCAGCGAAATCAGCCCCAGCATTTT
- | TRBJ2-1 | TRBV11-2 | - | CASSLPRAAYNEQFF | TGTGCCAGCAGCTTACCGCGGGCCGCCTACAATGAGCAGTTCTTC
once | TRBJ2-1 | TRBV23-1 | TRBD2 | CASSQSRTTSGRYNEQFF | TGCGCCAGCAGTCAATCCCGGACAACTAGCGGGCGATACAATGAGCAGTTCTTC
- | TRBJ2-7 | TRBV7-2 | TRBD2 | CASSLGTSGFYEQYF | TGTGCCAGCAGCTTGGGGACTAGCGGGTTCTACGAGCAGTACTTC
- | TRBJ2-3 | TRBV4-1 | - | CASSQVGLSTDTQYF | TGCGCCAGCAGCCAAGTTGGGTTGAGCACAGATACGCAGTATTTT
- | TRBJ1-2 | TRBV30 | - | CAWGPNYGYTF | TGTGCCTGGGGACCTAACTATGGCTACACCTTC